This TCR beta chain was recovered during a study of blood T cell repertoires in COVID-19. Background on the study: Sites in the United States, Italy and Spain provided acute and convalescent COVID-19 samples. T cells, B-cell-depleted T cells, or PBMCs supplied cDNA or gDNA.

V was trimmed by 0 bases and J by 6 bases, leaving 10 bases between them. Germline V gene lookup returns CDR1 SGHRS and CDR2 YFSETQ. The CDR3 spans 13 residues. Authors' data handling: Scientists estimated how many nucleated cells there were by amplifying reference gene primers. Produced via immunoSEQ multiplex PCR; TCRdb's table is partial and in-frame only. D and trimming come from the DNA, and the V and J calls and clone size come from that table. This sample yields 80,000 or so clones, of which over 70% are seen a single time; approximately 5.7% belongs to the top ten. Input material: peripheral blood. This sequence joins TRBV5-1 and TRBJ2-7; D is possibly TRBD1 (6 bases). This receptor was identified in a man over 45 with active or convalescent COVID-19. CDR3 sequence reads: CASSLGQGIEQYF. As DNA, the CDR3 is TGCGCCAGCAGCTTGGGGCAGGGGATCGAGCAGTACTTC.